One TCR beta chain is described in this entry. Antigen: not known. As originally analysed: Construction of a distant-metastasis classifier for papillary thyroid cancer relied on CDR3 differences across clinicopathological groups. TCRdb redid the clone calls on the PCR reads using MiXCR. None of the V and J calls come from the authors' own analysis; TCRdb made them. The sample yields thousands of clones, 35% seen once. There were no patients who had received any treatment before thyroid surgery. The data derive from a study of metastatic and nonmetastatic thyroid tumors. Study summary: Malignant thyroid and benign thyroid patients provided blood and tumor or nodule tissue whose repertoires were compared. Study-wide points: Malignant thyroid tumors reportedly exceeded benign nodules significantly in TCR beta diversity, with the difference appearing in blood and tumor.

The CDR3 contains 12 residues. V was shortened by 3 bases and J by 3 bases, with 6 bases between the two germline ends. Germline V lookup: CDR1 MDHEN, CDR2 SYDVKM. J is TRBJ2-7 and V is TRBV28; D is ambiguous. The sequencing input was adjacent normal tissue. This receptor was identified in a male donor with papillary thyroid cancer or a benign thyroid nodule (not recorded which). Some clones in this sample may be carry-over from other donors' samples. CDR3 region: CASSFDRYEQYF. CDR3 nucleotide sequence: TGTGCCAGCAGTTTCGACCGCTACGAGCAGTACTTC. The variable domain in full, with the rest retrieved from reference TRBV28 and TRBJ2-7, is DVKVTQSSRYLVKRTGEKVFLECVQDMDHENMFWYRQDPGLGLRLIYFSYDVKMKEKGDIPEGYSVSREKKERFSLILESASTNQTSMYLCASSFDRYEQYFGPGTRLTVT.